This T cell receptor beta chain emerged from a study of blood T cell repertoires in COVID-19. Study details: Sites in the United States, Italy and Spain provided acute and convalescent COVID-19 samples.

V trimming: 6 bases; J trimming: 3 bases; junction bases outside the gene matches: 3. Germline CDR1 MNHEY, CDR2 SVGAGI. This CDR3 comprises 14 residues. TCRdb's table, derived via immunoSEQ multiplex PCR, lists solely in-frame clones and lacks some. This table holds about 190,000 clones, more than 60% found once. The receptor comes from a man aged 50 to 59 who had recovered from COVID-19. V is TRBV6-5 and J is TRBJ2-5, with TRBD2 matching 11 bases. Sequencing was carried out using peripheral blood. This CDR3 reads CASRSSGRKETQYF. CDR3 DNA sequence: TGTGCCAGCAGATCTAGCGGGAGGAAAGAGACCCAGTACTTC.